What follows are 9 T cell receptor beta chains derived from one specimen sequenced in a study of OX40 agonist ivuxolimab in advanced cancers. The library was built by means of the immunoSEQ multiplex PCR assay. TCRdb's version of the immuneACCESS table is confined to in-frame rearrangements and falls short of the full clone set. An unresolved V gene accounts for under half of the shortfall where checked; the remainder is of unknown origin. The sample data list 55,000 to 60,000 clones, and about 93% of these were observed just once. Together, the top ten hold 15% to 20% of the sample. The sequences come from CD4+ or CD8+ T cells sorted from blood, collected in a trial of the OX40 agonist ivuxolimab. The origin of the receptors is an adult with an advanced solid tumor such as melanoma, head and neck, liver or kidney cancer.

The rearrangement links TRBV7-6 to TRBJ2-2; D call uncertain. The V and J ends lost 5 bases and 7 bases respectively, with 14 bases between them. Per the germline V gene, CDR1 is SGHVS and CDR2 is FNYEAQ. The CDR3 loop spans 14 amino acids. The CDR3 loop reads CASSPPTSGGELFF. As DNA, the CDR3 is TGTGCCAGCAGCCCCCCGACGAGTGGCGGGGAGCTGTTTTTT.

The CDR3 spells CASSDGYTGELFF. The CDR3 nucleotides read TGTGCCAGCAGCGACGGATACACCGGGGAGCTGTTTTTT. This chain joins TRBV9 and TRBJ2-2; no clear D gene. Germline V gives CDR1 SGDLS, CDR2 YYNGEE. The CDR3 has 13 residues. Trimming left V 3 bases short and J 3 bases short, with 6 bases between. The complete variable domain, with remaining parts taken from reference TRBV9 and TRBJ2-2, reads DSGVTQTPKHLITATGQRVTLRCSPRSGDLSVYWYQQSLDQGLQFLIQYYNGEERAKGNILERFSAQQFPDLHSELNLSSLELGDSALYFCASSDGYTGELFFGEGSRLTVL.

CDR3 amino acids: CASSVLGADQEKLFF. CDR3 coding DNA: TGTGCCAGCAGCGTATTGGGGGCGGATCAGGAAAAACTGTTTTTT. The rearrangement uses TRBV9 and TRBJ1-4; possibly TRBD1 for D (6 bases). V lost 1 base and J 8 bases, leaving 15 bases between the germline ends. Looked up from germline, CDR1 is SGDLS and CDR2 is YYNGEE. This CDR3 is built from 15 residues.

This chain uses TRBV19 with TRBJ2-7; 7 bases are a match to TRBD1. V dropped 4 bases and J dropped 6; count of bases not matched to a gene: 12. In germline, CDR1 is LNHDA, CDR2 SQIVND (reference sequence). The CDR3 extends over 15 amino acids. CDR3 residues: CASSNVWTGVREQYF. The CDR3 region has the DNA TGTGCCAGTAGTAATGTCTGGACAGGCGTCCGCGAGCAGTACTTC. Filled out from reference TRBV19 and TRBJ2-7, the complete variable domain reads DGGITQSPKYLFRKEGQNVTLSCEQNLNHDAMYWYRQDPGQGLRLIYYSQIVNDFQKGDIAEGYSVSREKKESFPLTVTSAQKNPTAFYLCASSNVWTGVREQYFGPGTRLTVT.

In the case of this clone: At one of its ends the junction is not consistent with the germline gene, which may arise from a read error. The CDR3 sequence: CASSFLPRDGLIF. CDR3 nucleotides: TGTGCCAGCAGTTTCCTCCCCCGGGACGGTCTTATCTTC. This sequence joins TRBV27 and TRBJ2-1, with D perhaps matching TRBD1 or TRBD2 (5 bases each). The CDR3 consists of 13 residues. Germline CDR1 is MNHEY and CDR2 is SMNVEV (reference sequence).

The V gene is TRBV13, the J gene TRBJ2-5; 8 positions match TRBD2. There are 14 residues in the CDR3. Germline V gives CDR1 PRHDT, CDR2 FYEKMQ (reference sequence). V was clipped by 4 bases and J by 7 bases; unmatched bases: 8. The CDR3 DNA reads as TGTGCCAGCAGCTCCCGCATCCTAGCGGGGACCCAGTACTTC. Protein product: CASSSRILAGTQYF. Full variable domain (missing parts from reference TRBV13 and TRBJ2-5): AAGVIQSPRHLIKEKRETATLKCYPIPRHDTVYWYQQGPGQDPQFLISFYEKMQSDKGSIPDRFSAQQFSDYHSELNMSSLELGDSALYFCASSSRILAGTQYFGPGTRLLVL.

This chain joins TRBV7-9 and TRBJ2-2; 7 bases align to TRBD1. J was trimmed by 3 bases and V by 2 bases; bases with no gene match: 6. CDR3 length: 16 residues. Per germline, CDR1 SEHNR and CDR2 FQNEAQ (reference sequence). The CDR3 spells CASSLRQGVDTGELFF. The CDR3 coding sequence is TGTGCCAGCAGCTTAAGACAGGGAGTGGACACCGGGGAGCTGTTTTTT. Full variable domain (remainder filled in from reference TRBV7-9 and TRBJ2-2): DTGVSQNPRHKITKRGQNVTFRCDPISEHNRLYWYRQTLGQGPEFLTYFQNEAQLEKSRLLSDRFSAERPKGSFSTLEIQRTEQGDSAMYLCASSLRQGVDTGELFFGEGSRLTVL.

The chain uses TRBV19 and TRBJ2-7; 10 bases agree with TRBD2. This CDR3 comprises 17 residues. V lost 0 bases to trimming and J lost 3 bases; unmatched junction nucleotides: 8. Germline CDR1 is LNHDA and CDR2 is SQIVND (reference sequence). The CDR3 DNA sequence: TGTGCCAGTAGTATAGATGTCCTAGCGGGGGATTACTACGAGCAGTACTTC. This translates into CASSIDVLAGDYYEQYF.

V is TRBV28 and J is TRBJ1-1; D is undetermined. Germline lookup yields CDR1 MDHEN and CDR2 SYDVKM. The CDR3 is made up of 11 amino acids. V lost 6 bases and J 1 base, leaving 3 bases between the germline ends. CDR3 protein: CASSPNTEAFF. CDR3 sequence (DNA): TGTGCCAGCAGCCCGAACACTGAAGCTTTCTTT.